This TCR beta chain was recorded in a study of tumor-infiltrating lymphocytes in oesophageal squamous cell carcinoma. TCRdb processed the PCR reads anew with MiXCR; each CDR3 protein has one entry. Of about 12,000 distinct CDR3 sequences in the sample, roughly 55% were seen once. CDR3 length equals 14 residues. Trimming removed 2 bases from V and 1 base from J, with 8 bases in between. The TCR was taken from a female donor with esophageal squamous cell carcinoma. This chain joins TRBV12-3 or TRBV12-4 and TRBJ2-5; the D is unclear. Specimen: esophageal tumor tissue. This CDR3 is CASSLTASQETQYF. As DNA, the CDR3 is TGTGCCAGCAGTTTAACGGCATCCCAAGAGACCCAGTACTTC.